These T cell receptor beta chains were read from a single sample in a study of T cell responses to AZD1222 COVID-19 vaccine. TCRdb keeps only in-frame clones here, not all; method: immunoSEQ multiplex PCR. The table records 130,000 to 150,000 clones, about 81% of them present only once. The source material was peripheral blood, sampled on day 0 of MenACWY control vaccination. The receptors come from an adult in good health. CDR3s include the opening cysteine and the closing phenylalanine or tryptophan. D genes are given only for firm matches. Rows give clone size only sometimes, using once, few, many, or a class for an expanded clone.

j_gene | d_gene | v_gene | abundance | CDR3aa | CDR3nt
TRBJ2-7 | - | TRBV12-3/TRBV12-4 | once | CASSLIGSYEQYF | TGTGCCAGCAGTTTAATTGGCAGCTACGAGCAGTACTTC
TRBJ1-5 | TRBD1 | TRBV18 | - | CASSPSGGNQPQHF | TGTGCCAGCTCACCATCAGGGGGAAATCAGCCCCAGCATTTT
TRBJ1-1 | - | TRBV10-2 | - | CASSESLGGPLGNTEAFF | TGCGCCAGCAGTGAGTCTCTTGGCGGGCCCCTGGGTAACACTGAAGCTTTCTTT
TRBJ2-6 | - | TRBV4-1 | - | CASSYHGGSGANVLTF | TGCGCCAGCAGCTACCACGGGGGCTCTGGGGCCAACGTCCTGACTTTC
TRBJ2-7 | TRBD1 | TRBV9 | - | CASSAWDSSYEQYF | TGTGCCAGCAGCGCCTGGGACAGCTCCTACGAGCAGTACTTC
TRBJ1-1 | TRBD1 | TRBV5-6 | once | CASSLDRDTEAFF | TGTGCCAGCAGCCTGGACAGGGACACTGAAGCTTTCTTT
TRBJ1-3 | TRBD1 | TRBV6-5 | - | CASSSIRGQDTIYF | TGTGCCAGCAGTTCAATTAGGGGGCAAGACACCATATATTTT
TRBJ1-1 | - | TRBV29-1 | - | CSVRFQLGIPEAFF | TGCAGCGTTCGCTTCCAATTGGGGATCCCTGAAGCTTTCTTT
TRBJ1-4 | - | TRBV25-1 | - | CASSDPTGGEKLFF | TGTGCCAGCAGTGATCCTACAGGTGGAGAAAAACTGTTTTTT
TRBJ2-7 | - | TRBV2 | - | CASTGAPPYSYEQYF | TGTGCCTCAACGGGCGCGCCCCCTTACTCCTACGAGCAGTACTTC
TRBJ1-4 | - | TRBV10-3 | - | CAIRSGFSNEKLFF | TGTGCCATCAGGTCAGGGTTTTCTAATGAAAAACTGTTTTTT
TRBJ1-2 | - | TRBV10-3 | - | CAIRPEGLGYGYTF | TGTGCCATCAGGCCCGAAGGGTTAGGGTATGGCTACACCTTC
TRBJ2-2 | TRBD1 | TRBV7-9 | - | CASSSTGAINTGELFF | TGTGCCAGCAGCTCAACAGGGGCTATAAACACCGGGGAGCTGTTTTTT
TRBJ2-1 | TRBD2 | TRBV7-2 | few | CASSTRKTSGLYNEQFF | TGTGCCAGCAGCACGCGTAAGACTAGCGGGTTATACAATGAGCAGTTCTTC
TRBJ2-7 | - | TRBV12-3/TRBV12-4 | - | CASSLFSDEQYF | TGTGCCAGCAGTTTATTCTCTGACGAGCAGTACTTC
TRBJ1-2 | - | TRBV5-1 | - | CASSLEAKTYGYTF | TGCGCCAGCAGCTTGGAAGCGAAAACTTATGGCTACACCTTC
TRBJ2-3 | TRBD2 | TRBV28 | - | CASSDMGRGGTDTQYF | TGTGCCAGCAGTGATATGGGGAGGGGTGGCACAGATACGCAGTATTTT
TRBJ2-5 | TRBD1 | TRBV14 | - | CASSQFQGVLPETQYF | TGTGCCAGCAGCCAATTCCAGGGGGTCCTCCCAGAGACCCAGTACTTC
TRBJ2-3 | - | TRBV5-8 | - | CASSETRAHTQYF | TGTGCCAGCAGCGAAACCAGGGCCCATACGCAGTATTTT
TRBJ1-2 | - | TRBV5-1 | - | CASSTEVGYGYTF | TGCGCCAGCAGCACAGAAGTGGGCTATGGCTACACCTTC
TRBJ2-3 | TRBD2 | TRBV9 | - | CASSVATGTSGTDTQYF | TGTGCCAGCAGCGTAGCTACCGGGACTAGCGGCACAGATACGCAGTATTTT
TRBJ1-2 | TRBD1 | TRBV28 | - | CASSLQGAYYGYTF | TGTGCCAGCAGTTTGCAGGGGGCTTACTATGGCTACACCTTC
TRBJ1-1 | - | TRBV24-1 | - | CATQWGTEAFF | TGTGCCACCCAGTGGGGCACTGAAGCTTTCTTT
TRBJ2-7 | TRBD1 | TRBV6-6 | few | CASSERQGGRYEQYF | TGTGCCAGCAGTGAGCGACAGGGCGGAAGGTACGAGCAGTACTTC
TRBJ2-3 | - | TRBV6-5 | - | CASNNRDSTDTQYF | TGTGCCAGCAACAATCGGGACTCCACAGATACGCAGTATTTT
TRBJ1-1 | TRBD1 | TRBV5-1 | - | CASSNWDSKLEAFF | TGCGCCAGCAGCAACTGGGACAGCAAACTTGAAGCTTTCTTT
TRBJ2-7 | - | TRBV20-1 | - | CSVVAPSRQYF | TGCAGTGTCGTAGCCCCCTCTCGGCAGTACTTC
TRBJ1-4 | TRBD1 | TRBV4-2 | - | CASSQGDFRGSAAKLFF | TGTGCCAGCAGCCAAGGGGACTTCAGGGGGAGCGCGGCAAAACTGTTTTTT
TRBJ2-5 | - | TRBV5-6 | - | CASSLPYDFVTQETQYF | TGTGCCAGCAGCTTGCCCTATGATTTTGTGACCCAAGAGACCCAGTACTTC
TRBJ1-4 | TRBD1 | TRBV28 | - | CASSRISTGQNEKLFF | TGTGCCAGCAGCCGTATCTCGACAGGGCAGAATGAAAAACTGTTTTTT
TRBJ2-3 | TRBD2 | TRBV5-4 | - | CASSPGGLAVRGTQYF | TGTGCCAGCAGCCCGGGGGGGCTAGCTGTCAGGGGTACGCAGTATTTT
TRBJ1-1 | - | TRBV7-2 | once | CASSFHTEAFF | TGTGCCAGCAGCTTCCACACTGAAGCTTTCTTT
TRBJ1-2 | TRBD1 | TRBV7-3 | - | CASSLRDRRYGYTF | TGTGCCAGCAGCCTCCGGGACAGGAGATATGGCTACACCTTC
TRBJ2-7 | TRBD1 | TRBV28 | - | CASSLLLRTGGDEQYF | TGTGCCAGCAGTTTACTCCTACGGACAGGGGGAGACGAGCAGTACTTC
TRBJ2-1 | - | TRBV28 | - | CASSSRGHLHNEQFF | TGTGCCAGCAGCTCCAGAGGACACCTCCACAATGAGCAGTTCTTC
TRBJ2-6 | - | TRBV12-5 | - | CASQRASGANVLTF | TGTGCTAGCCAAAGGGCCTCTGGGGCCAACGTCCTGACTTTC
TRBJ1-4 | - | TRBV6-5 | - | CASRGRDPNEKLFF | TGTGCCAGCAGGGGCCGTGACCCTAATGAAAAACTGTTTTTT
TRBJ1-2 | - | TRBV3-1/TRBV3-2 | - | CASSPNEGSSYGYTF | TGTGCCAGCAGCCCTAATGAAGGGTCCTCTTATGGCTACACCTTC
TRBJ1-4 | - | TRBV7-9 | - | CASSHGRPWDEKLFF | TGTGCCAGCAGCCACGGACGGCCGTGGGATGAAAAACTGTTTTTT
TRBJ1-4 | - | TRBV7-2 | - | CASSLGGWRNEKLFF | TGTGCCAGCAGCTTAGGCGGGTGGAGGAATGAAAAACTGTTTTTT
TRBJ1-6 | - | TRBV7-2 | - | CASSLSGASNSPLHF | TGTGCCAGCAGCTTATCAGGGGCGAGCAATTCACCCCTCCACTTT